This T cell receptor (beta chain) was captured by sequencing in a study of human T cells and chemical hapten exposure. As for the study in general: Mainly, slight library volume differences in the pool made TCR yields vary.

TCRdb re-analysed the RACE reads in MiXCR, keeping a single row per CDR3 protein. This table has tens of thousands of distinct CDR3 sequences, about 7.7% appearing once. V lost 5 bases, J lost 4 bases, and 11 bases lay in between. This CDR3 is built from 13 residues. Germline CDR1 and CDR2: SGHNT and YENEEA. This sample's time point: healthy volunteer bleed at 2 weeks. Someone pulled total RNA out of unfractionated whole blood. The sequence came from a human donor in good health. Some clones in this sample may be carry-over from other donors' samples. Sequencing was performed on whole blood. V usage is TRBV11-3 and J usage is TRBJ1-1; the D gene is possibly TRBD1 (5 bases). The CDR3 region is CASSQGATTEAFF. Here the CDR3 DNA reads TGTGCCAGCAGCCAGGGTGCGACCACTGAAGCTTTCTTT. The variable domain in full, completed from reference TRBV11-3 and TRBJ1-1, reads EAGVVQSPRYKIIEKKQPVAFWCNPISGHNTLYWYLQNLGQGPELLIRYENEEAVDDSQLPKDRFSAERLKGVDSTLKIQPAELGDSAVYLCASSQGATTEAFFGQGTRLTVV.